Sequencing of this T cell receptor beta chain was carried out in a study of shared clonotypes between healthy human individuals. General study results and limits: Naive subsets tended to show greater estimated richness than memory subsets. Clonotypes that were shared across a handful of donors made up about 4.5% of naive CD4 clonotypes.

V lost 7 bases to trimming and J lost 8 bases, with 17 bases between them. Per germline, CDR1 SGHAT and CDR2 FQNNGV. The CDR3 extends over 14 amino acids. Details on this clone: The target antigen is unknown.

Original handling: Junction-only sequences without quality scores were provided by ImmunoSEQ, so filtering was different. This table comes from immunoSEQ multiplex PCR, and its TCRdb copy is limited to in-frame clones, with some not included. The DNA was the basis for D and trimming; V, J and clone size are from that table. Altogether about 610,000 clones are present, roughly 96% being singletons, with the ten largest covering less than 0.12%. Naive CD8 cells, CD45RO-negative and positively selected for CCR7, excluded terminally differentiated effector memory CD45RA+ cells. The chain carries TRBV11-2 and TRBJ2-2; D not certain. This receptor was taken from a woman aged 25 to 39 in good health. Sequencing was carried out using naive CD8+ T cells sorted from blood. For the CDR3, the DNA is TGTGCCAGCACCCCCAGAGGCGCTACGGGGGAGCTGTTTTTT. Amino acid sequence: CASTPRGATGELFF.